This TCR beta chain was sequenced during a study of molecular identifiers for immune sequencing clone quantification. This clonotype was detected ten times or more. No antigen is known for it. One junction end disagrees with the germline gene, perhaps due to a read error. This CDR3 spans 15 amino acids. Per the germline V gene, CDR1 is MDHEN and CDR2 is SYDVKM. Bulk TCR libraries were made with methods that had been previously described and with listed TCR primers. TCRdb fed the PCR reads into MiXCR, producing one record per CDR3 protein. The top ten hold just under 1% of the sample, which has tens of thousands of distinct CDR3 sequences, approximately 24% seen once. General study points: Clones above 20 RNA copies contained over 97% of effector molecules and under 1% of naive molecules.

The clonotype was recovered from a human donor in good health. Some libraries in this study had Jurkat cell RNA spiked in. Sequenced input: naive CD8+ T cells from blood, with Jurkat cell RNA spiked in. Subset indicated: FACS-sorted CD8+CD4-CCR7+CD45RA+ naive T cells. The chain carries TRBV28 and TRBJ2-1; 7 positions match TRBD2. The CDR3 protein is CASSVWGTTVDEQFF. The CDR3 nucleotides are TGTGCCAGCAGTGTATGGGGGACTACGGTAGATGAGCAGTTCTTC.